A single sample gave rise to the 32 T cell receptor beta chains below, sequenced in a study of PD-1 blockade in mismatch repair-deficient tumors. Clones were read by immunoSEQ multiplex PCR, and TCRdb kept only the in-frame ones, dropping some. The sample records about 22,000 clones, roughly 81% being singletons. Sequencing was performed on peripheral blood, taken 2 weeks after starting pembrolizumab. These receptors were collected from an adult with mismatch repair-deficient cancer.

This rearrangement joins TRBV27 to TRBJ2-7; 12 bases are a match to TRBD2. CDR1 and CDR2 from the germline V gene are MNHEY and SMNVEV (reference sequence). V gave up 0 bases and J gave up 6 bases; unmatched junction bases: 3. The CDR3 runs to 15 residues. The CDR3 sequence is CASSLSTSGRSEQYF. The DNA for the CDR3 is TGTGCCAGCAGTTTATCGACTAGCGGGAGATCCGAGCAGTACTTC.

This chain uses TRBV28 with TRBJ2-6; no reliable D call. Germline V CDR1 and CDR2: MDHEN, SYDVKM. This CDR3 contains 13 residues. V was shortened by 3 bases and J by 4 bases, with 4 bases between the two germline ends. CDR3: CASSFEGANVLTF. The DNA for the CDR3 is TGTGCCAGCAGTTTTGAAGGGGCCAACGTCCTGACTTTC.

The V gene is TRBV10-3, the J gene TRBJ1-3, with D uncertain. Germline loops: CDR1 ENHRY, CDR2 SYGVKD. The V end lost 5 bases, the J end lost 6 bases, and 14 bases lay between the germline ends. The CDR3 spans 14 residues. The CDR3 is CAISSPWRENTIYF. CDR3 DNA: TGTGCCATCAGTTCGCCCTGGAGGGAAAACACCATATATTTT.

The chain couples TRBV2 to TRBJ1-5; D might be TRBD1 (5 bases). V dropped 0 bases and J dropped 0 bases, with 6 bases sitting between them. The germline V gene has CDR1 SNHLY and CDR2 FYNNEI. CDR3 length: 15 amino acids. CDR3 protein: CASSEAGHSNQPQHF. The CDR3 coding sequence is TGTGCCAGCAGTGAAGCGGGGCATAGCAATCAGCCCCAGCATTTT. Full variable domain (outside the CDR3, taken from reference TRBV2 and TRBJ1-5): EPEVTQTPSHQVTQMGQEVILRCVPISNHLYFYWYRQILGQKVEFLVSFYNNEISEKSEIFDDQFSVERPDGSNFTLKIRSTKLEDSAMYFCASSEAGHSNQPQHFGDGTRLSIL.

V is TRBV5-1 and J is TRBJ2-7; TRBD2 matches at 9 bases. Germline V gene lookup returns CDR1 SGHRS and CDR2 YFSETQ. V lost 1 base and J lost 4; bases outside the gene matches: 3. CDR3 length equals 14 residues. CDR3 DNA sequence: TGCGCCAGCAGCTTGCGGCTAGCGGGATACGAGCAGTACTTC. It yields the protein CASSLRLAGYEQYF.

The V call is TRBV27, the J call TRBJ2-6; no clear D. V lost 5 bases and J lost 4, with 9 bases in between. The CDR3 extends over 14 amino acids. Looked up from germline, CDR1 is MNHEY and CDR2 is SMNVEV (reference sequence). CDR3 protein: CASSTRDGANVLTF. Written as DNA, the CDR3 is TGTGCCAGCAGTACTCGAGACGGGGCCAACGTCCTGACTTTC. The whole variable domain, remainder taken from reference TRBV27 and TRBJ2-6, is EAQVTQNPRYLITVTGKKLTVTCSQNMNHEYMSWYRQDPGLGLRQIYYSMNVEVTDKGDVPEGYKVSRKEKRNFPLILESPSPNQTSLYFCASSTRDGANVLTFGAGSRLTVL.

The chain carries TRBV2 and TRBJ1-3, with D unresolved. The CDR3 runs 13 residues. Germline-derived CDR1 and CDR2 are SNHLY and FYNNEI. Trimming pared 6 bases from V and 0 bases from J, leaving 6 bases between. This CDR3 is CASRASSGNTIYF. The CDR3 coding sequence is TGTGCCAGCAGGGCGAGCTCTGGAAACACCATATATTTT.

This chain uses TRBV27 with TRBJ1-1; maybe TRBD1 (6 bases). CDR1 is MNHEY, CDR2 SMNVEV, per germline (reference sequence). The CDR3 has 14 residues. Trimming took 6 bases from V and 8 from J, leaving 19 bases between them. This CDR3 is CASSRDTALGEAFF. The CDR3 region has the DNA TGTGCCAGCAGCCGGGACACGGCCCTGGGGGAAGCTTTCTTT.

The V gene is TRBV5-5, the J gene TRBJ2-7; maybe TRBD2 (6 bases). Germline V gene sequence: CDR1 SGHKS, CDR2 YYEKEE (reference sequence). CDR3 length: 14 residues. Between the trimmed V and J ends, which lost 2 bases and 2 bases, there was a span of 11 bases. The CDR3 reads CASSLGASAYEQYF. The CDR3 DNA follows: TGTGCCAGCAGCTTAGGGGCTAGCGCCTACGAGCAGTACTTC.

CDR3 region: CASSLWRVGEGEQYF. CDR3 in DNA: TGCGCCAGCAGCTTGTGGCGGGTAGGGGAGGGCGAGCAGTACTTC. The rearrangement links TRBV5-1 to TRBJ2-7; TRBD2 matches 7 bases. Looked up from germline, CDR1 is SGHRS and CDR2 is YFSETQ. V was pared by 1 base and J by 6 bases, with 10 bases of the junction left unmatched. This CDR3 has 15 amino acids.

The chain has TRBV10-2 and TRBJ2-1; 7 bases line up with TRBD1. Germline values: CDR1 WSHSY, CDR2 SAAADI. The V and J ends lost 0 bases and 14 bases, in that order; junction bases with no gene match: 7. This CDR3 contains 13 residues. This CDR3 reads CASSESVRGTKFF. The CDR3 nucleotides are TGCGCCAGCAGTGAGTCGGTCAGGGGGACCAAGTTCTTC.

The V call is TRBV25-1, the J call TRBJ2-7; D remains unclear. V was shortened by 2 bases and J by 3 bases, with 5 bases between the two germline ends. The CDR3 loop spans 12 amino acids. The germline CDR1 and CDR2 sequences are MGHDK and SYGVNS. In nucleotides, the CDR3 is TGTGCCAGCAGTGAAAACTTCTACGAGCAGTACTTC. This codes for CASSENFYEQYF.

V usage is TRBV5-4 and J usage is TRBJ2-1; D gene ambiguous. CDR1 and CDR2 from the germline V gene are SGHNT and YYREEE (reference sequence). The CDR3 sequence is 14 residues long. Trimming took off 0 bases at V and 8 bases at J, with 12 bases between the two ends. CDR3 amino acids: CASSLEAERHEQFF. The CDR3 DNA is TGTGCCAGCAGCTTGGAGGCAGAGAGGCATGAGCAGTTCTTC.

This clone came up a few times. The CDR3 DNA sequence: TGTGCCAGCAGTTACACCCAGGGCGGGGGCTACACCTTC. Protein sequence: CASSYTQGGGYTF. The chain combines TRBV6-5 with TRBJ1-2; weak D call: TRBD1 (5 bases). CDR1 and CDR2 from the germline V gene are MNHEY and SVGAGI. The CDR3 spans 13 residues. V lost 2 bases, J lost 8 bases, and 12 bases lay in between.

This clone has only one observation. This chain joins TRBV11-2 and TRBJ2-5, with a tentative D call TRBD1 (5 bases). V was trimmed by 1 base and J by 0 bases, leaving 15 bases between them. The V gene's germline CDR1 is SGHAT and CDR2 FQNNGV. There are 17 residues in the CDR3. CDR3 protein: CASSLGQGRANQETQYF. The CDR3 region has the DNA TGTGCCAGCAGCTTAGGTCAGGGTCGGGCCAACCAAGAGACCCAGTACTTC. Full variable domain (remainder filled in from reference TRBV11-2 and TRBJ2-5): EAGVAQSPRYKIIEKRQSVAFWCNPISGHATLYWYQQILGQGPKLLIQFQNNGVVDDSQLPKDRFSAERLKGVDSTLKIQPAKLEDSAVYLCASSLGQGRANQETQYFGPGTRLLVL.

This chain uses TRBV2 with TRBJ2-7; D perhaps matches TRBD2 (6 bases). Trimming stripped 6 bases from V and 7 bases from J, with 10 bases between. CDR1 is SNHLY, CDR2 FYNNEI, per germline. The CDR3 covers 11 residues. CDR3 in amino acids: CASRRGREQYF. The CDR3 bases are TGTGCCAGCAGAAGAGGGAGGGAGCAGTACTTC.

This clone was seen once. The gene calls are TRBV25-1 and TRBJ2-5, with D possibly being TRBD2 (5 bases). The CDR3 covers 14 residues. Trimming took 5 bases from V and 5 from J, leaving 15 bases between them. Germline V gene lookup returns CDR1 MGHDK and CDR2 SYGVNS. The CDR3 DNA is TGTGCCAGCAGTCCGTTCGAAGGCGGGGAGACCCAGTACTTC. This codes for CASSPFEGGETQYF.

The chain recombines TRBV7-2 with TRBJ1-2; D not resolved. Trimming took off 8 bases at V and 5 bases at J, with 12 bases between the two ends. Germline values: CDR1 SGHTA, CDR2 FQGNSA. The CDR3 has 12 amino acids. Here the CDR3 reads CASHRSSYGYTF. In nucleotides, the CDR3 is TGTGCCAGCCACCGATCCAGTTATGGCTACACCTTC.

In its sample, this clone was seen a few times. The chain joins TRBV9 to TRBJ2-7; D may be TRBD1 or TRBD2 (5 bases each). Per the germline V gene, CDR1 is SGDLS and CDR2 is YYNGEE. This CDR3 comprises 15 residues. The V gene lost 2 bases and the J gene lost 4 bases, with 16 bases spanning the gap. The CDR3 DNA follows: TGTGCCAGCAGCGTCGGGACGGGGACGAAATACGAGCAGTACTTC. Its protein is CASSVGTGTKYEQYF.

The sample holds a few counts of this clone. The chain has TRBV27 and TRBJ2-3; 9 bases are a match to TRBD2. Germline V gene data show CDR1 as MNHEY and CDR2 as SMNVEV (reference sequence). The CDR3 totals 14 residues. V was clipped by 7 bases and J by 5 bases; unmatched bases: 7. CDR3 bases: TGTGCCAGCAAAGCGGGAGGTGGAATAGATACGCAGTATTTT. This sequence encodes CASKAGGGIDTQYF.

The chain carries TRBV9 and TRBJ2-7, with TRBD1 identical over 11 bases. The junction had 10 bases not matched to a gene; V was cut back by 4 bases and J by 1 base. The CDR3 contains 17 residues. CDR1 and CDR2 from the germline V gene are SGDLS and YYNGEE. CDR3 residues: CASSPGTGGLHSYEQYF. The DNA of the CDR3 is TGTGCCAGCAGCCCCGGGACAGGGGGTTTGCATTCCTACGAGCAGTACTTC.

The gene calls are TRBV7-9 and TRBJ1-1; D is ambiguous. The CDR3 extends over 13 amino acids. From germline, CDR1 is SEHNR and CDR2 FQNEAQ (reference sequence). V was shortened by 3 bases and J by 1 base, with 6 bases between the two germline ends. CDR3 amino acids: CASSLAGNTEAFF. In DNA, the CDR3 is TGTGCCAGCAGCTTGGCAGGGAACACTGAAGCTTTCTTT. Filled out from reference TRBV7-9 and TRBJ1-1, the complete variable domain reads DTGVSQNPRHKITKRGQNVTFRCDPISEHNRLYWYRQTLGQGPEFLTYFQNEAQLEKSRLLSDRFSAERPKGSFSTLEIQRTEQGDSAMYLCASSLAGNTEAFFGQGTRLTVV.

J is TRBJ2-2 and V is TRBV29-1; D is perhaps TRBD2 (5 bases). Germline V CDR1 and CDR2: SQVTM, ANQGSEA. The CDR3 extends over 13 amino acids. Trimming took off 4 bases at V and 3 bases at J, with 9 bases between the two ends. The CDR3 DNA reads TGCAGCGTTGTGGACGGGGACACCGGGGAGCTGTTTTTT. Its protein product is CSVVDGDTGELFF.

This clone was seen only a few times. This chain connects TRBV5-1 to TRBJ2-1, with D perhaps TRBD1 (6 bases). Per the germline V gene, CDR1 is SGHRS and CDR2 is YFSETQ. The CDR3 contains 15 residues. The ends were cut back, 4 bases at V and 7 bases at J, with 18 bases in the middle. The CDR3: CASSVTGSGGNEQFF. CDR3 coding DNA: TGCGCCAGCAGCGTTACAGGGTCGGGTGGGAATGAGCAGTTCTTC.

The chain employs TRBV5-1 and TRBJ2-2, with 7 bases lining up with TRBD1. Germline V gene data show CDR1 as SGHRS and CDR2 as YFSETQ. This CDR3 region has 15 residues. J lost 3 bases, V lost 4 bases, and 6 bases had no gene match. CDR3 residues: CASSPTGEYTGELFF. The CDR3 nucleotides are TGCGCCAGCAGCCCCACAGGGGAATACACCGGGGAGCTGTTTTTT. The whole variable domain, filled in from reference TRBV5-1 and TRBJ2-2, reads KAGVTQTPRYLIKTRGQQVTLSCSPISGHRSVSWYQQTPGQGLQFLFEYFSETQRNKGNFPGRFSGRQFSNSRSEMNVSTLELGDSALYLCASSPTGEYTGELFFGEGSRLTVL.

This rearrangement joins TRBV18 to TRBJ1-1, with D tentatively TRBD1 (5 bases). The germline gives CDR1 KGHSH, CDR2 LQKENI. The CDR3 length is 12 residues. Trimming took 3 bases from V and 3 from J, leaving 5 bases between them. The CDR3 region is CASSPTDTEAFF. The CDR3 DNA follows: TGTGCCAGCTCACCGACAGACACTGAAGCTTTCTTT. The complete variable domain, with remaining parts taken from reference TRBV18 and TRBJ1-1, reads NAGVMQNPRHLVRRRGQEARLRCSPMKGHSHVYWYRQLPEEGLKFMVYLQKENIIDESGMPKERFSAEFPKEGPSILRIQQVVRGDSAAYFCASSPTDTEAFFGQGTRLTVV.

V gene TRBV7-9 combines with J gene TRBJ2-2; D not certain. Germline loops: CDR1 SEHNR, CDR2 FQNEAQ (reference sequence). Trimming removed 1 base from V and 6 bases from J, with 3 bases in between. The CDR3 loop spans 12 amino acids. The CDR3 region has the DNA TGTGCCAGCAGCTTAGGTTCCGGGGAGCTGTTTTTT. Translated: CASSLGSGELFF.

A single count supports this clone. The chain couples TRBV27 to TRBJ2-7; 11 bases line up with TRBD2. Germline CDR1 MNHEY, CDR2 SMNVEV (reference sequence). This CDR3 has 15 residues. V shed 5 bases, J shed 0 bases, and the junction held 3 bases outside the gene matches. The CDR3 DNA reads as TGTGCCAGCAGTATAACTAGCGGGAGCTCCTACGAGCAGTACTTC. Its translation: CASSITSGSSYEQYF.

The chain couples TRBV6-6 to TRBJ2-3, with D possibly matching TRBD2 (7 bases). The V end was cut by 0 bases, the J end by 8 bases, with 18 bases between. The CDR3 runs to 16 residues. CDR1 and CDR2 (germline): MNHNY, SVGAGI (reference sequence). In nucleotides, the CDR3 is TGTGCCAGCAGTTACTCGACAGGACTAGAAGGAGGTACGCAGTATTTT. Protein product: CASSYSTGLEGGTQYF.

V and J are TRBV5-1 and TRBJ2-2; 7 positions agree with TRBD2. V lost 4 bases to trimming and J lost 4 bases; unmatched junction nucleotides: 4. Germline V gives CDR1 SGHRS, CDR2 YFSETQ. The CDR3 totals 14 residues. The CDR3 nucleotides are TGCGCCAGCAGCGCAAGCGGGGCCACCGGGGAGCTGTTTTTT. Its translation: CASSASGATGELFF.

The chain's CDR3 is CASSLGQGEETQYF. As DNA, the CDR3 is TGCGCCAGCAGCTTAGGCCAGGGTGAAGAGACCCAGTACTTC. This chain links TRBV5-1 with TRBJ2-5, with D perhaps matching TRBD1 (5 bases). The CDR3 sequence is 14 residues long. Germline CDR1 is SGHRS and CDR2 is YFSETQ. The V gene lost 2 bases and the J gene lost 3 bases, with 11 bases spanning the gap.

The J gene is TRBJ2-1, the V gene TRBV7-6; TRBD2 aligns across 8 bases. Looked up from germline, CDR1 is SGHVS and CDR2 is FNYEAQ. The CDR3 runs 14 residues. J lost 9 bases, V lost 3 bases, and 7 bases had no gene match. CDR3 residues: CASSLGTRFVEQFF. The CDR3 nucleotides read TGTGCCAGCAGCTTGGGGACTAGATTCGTTGAGCAGTTCTTC.